This is a list of T cell receptor beta chains from one sample in a study of OX40 agonist ivuxolimab in advanced cancers. Clones were read by immunoSEQ multiplex PCR, and TCRdb kept only the in-frame ones, dropping some. The data contain 90,000 to 100,000 clones, 95% to 97% of them singletons. Sequencing was performed on CD4+ or CD8+ T cells sorted from blood, taken in a trial of the OX40 agonist ivuxolimab. Source of these receptors: an adult with an advanced solid tumor such as melanoma, head and neck, liver or kidney cancer. Each CDR3 is given with its conserved first and last residue. A D gene is named only where the DNA matches it firmly. Clone size is not always given. Where it is, it says once, few, many or a class for expanded clones.

clone_size d_call v_call cdr3_aa
. TRBD2 TRBV6-5 CASSSGLAGVLETQYF
. . TRBV30 CASARDIGEKLFF
. TRBD2 TRBV28 CASSLDLAGGFYNEQFF
. TRBD1 TRBV6-5 CASSPTGNTQYF
. . TRBV6-1 CASRGAENTEAFF
. . TRBV5-5 CASSLPYSSGNTIYF
once . TRBV7-9 CASSPPNKGPDYGYTF
. . TRBV7-9 CASSLVGQALREQYF
. . TRBV11-1 CASSSWDGSYEQYF
. . TRBV28 CASSSGMNTEAFF
. . TRBV7-3 CASSSSGDSNYGYTF
. . TRBV7-9 CASSLEAEQFF
few . TRBV4-2 CASSQVPGNTEAFF
. TRBD2 TRBV9 CASSGTLAGAPLYF
. . TRBV5-6 CASSHEPGNTEAFF
. TRBD1 TRBV11-2 CASSFSGTGDLGGEQFF
. TRBD2 TRBV9 CASSVGSGTYEQYF
. TRBD1 TRBV7-6 CASSFGTGGRMNTEAFF
. . TRBV6-5 CASSPGLAPLHF
. . TRBV28 CASSSLDRMDYNEQFF
. . TRBV18 CASSPAGSNTEAFF
. TRBD2 TRBV5-6 CASSLLVAGGTQETQYF
. . TRBV27 CASRSAGGMSSYEQYF
. . TRBV30 CAFRATSTDTQYF
. . TRBV13 CASSLMTDGGETQYF
. . TRBV2 CASFGQTGPDGYTF
. . TRBV27 CASSSPRGAEETQYF
. TRBD2 TRBV7-7 CASSLFAGGWETQYF
. . TRBV7-8 CASTSSLANQETQYF
. TRBD1 TRBV6-5 CASSYSPGGGNIQYF
. . TRBV5-1 CASSPLETTYNEQFF
once . TRBV28 CASSRLRWEETQYF
. . TRBV28 CASSFMPDSSYGYTF
few TRBD1 TRBV2 CASRATTGAHSPLHF
. . TRBV7-3 CASSLNLGFQETQYF
. TRBD1 TRBV4-3 CASSPGTAGYGYTF
. . TRBV5-1 CASSLEGYGELFF
. . TRBV27 CASSFSGANVLTF
. . TRBV28 CASSPTPGPTKNIQYF
. . TRBV7-9 CASSLAGGRGGEAFF
. . TRBV1 CTSSQESRGAPGTDTQYF
. . TRBV5-6 CASSLVDAKQFF
. . TRBV25-1 CASSEEGPGANVLTF
. . TRBV4-3 CASSQGNHLLYEQYF
once . TRBV4-3 CASSQWKEGGTEAFF
. . TRBV6-5 CASSYSGVYEQYF
. TRBD2 TRBV7-3 CASSASGGGADTQYF
. TRBD1 TRBV5-1 CASSPGTDYSYEQYF